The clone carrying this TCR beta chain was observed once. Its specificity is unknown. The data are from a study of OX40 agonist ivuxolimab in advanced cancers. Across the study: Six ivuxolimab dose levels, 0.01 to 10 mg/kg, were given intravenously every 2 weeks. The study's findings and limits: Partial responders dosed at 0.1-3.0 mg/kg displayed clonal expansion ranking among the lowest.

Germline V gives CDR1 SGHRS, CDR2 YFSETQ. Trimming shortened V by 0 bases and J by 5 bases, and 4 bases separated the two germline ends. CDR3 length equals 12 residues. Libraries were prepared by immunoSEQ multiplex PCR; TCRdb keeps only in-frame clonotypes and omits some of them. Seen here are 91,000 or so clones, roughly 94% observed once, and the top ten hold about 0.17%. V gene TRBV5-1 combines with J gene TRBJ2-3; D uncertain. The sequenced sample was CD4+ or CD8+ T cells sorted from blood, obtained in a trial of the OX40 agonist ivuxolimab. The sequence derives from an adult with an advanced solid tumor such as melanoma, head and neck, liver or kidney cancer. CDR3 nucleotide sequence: TGCGCCAGCAGCTTGGTAGAAGATACGCAGTATTTT. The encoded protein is CASSLVEDTQYF.